These 17 T cell receptor beta chains share one sample of origin, sequenced in a study of cytomegalovirus exposure and HLA in healthy donors. Primers included in the PCR were 60 Vbeta and 13 Jbeta primers. Using immunoSEQ multiplex PCR, the repertoire was profiled, and TCRdb retains in-frame clones only, with some absent. This table holds roughly 140,000 clones, 63% found once. Sequenced sample: PBMCs. The receptors were sampled from a woman aged 55-70 years in good health and CMV-seropositive.

This clone was seen only once. The CDR3 nucleotides read TGTGCCAGCAGTGCCACAGGTAGAGGTAGGAACACTGAAGCTTTCTTT. Translation gives CASSATGRGRNTEAFF. The V and J genes are TRBV28 and TRBJ1-1, with D tentatively TRBD1 (5 bases). This CDR3 spans 16 amino acids. Deletions cut 5 bases from V and 1 base from J, with 17 bases between. CDR1 MDHEN and CDR2 SYDVKM come from the germline V gene.

This chain joins TRBV19 and TRBJ1-5, with D perhaps TRBD1 (6 bases). Germline assignment: CDR1 LNHDA and CDR2 SQIVND (reference sequence). V lost 5 bases and J lost 9, with 20 bases in between. CDR3 length: 15 amino acids. In nucleotides, the CDR3 is TGTGCCAGTAGTCCCCGAGGGACAAGAAATTCGCCCCAGCATTTT. Amino acids: CASSPRGTRNSPQHF.

The rearrangement links TRBV5-4 to TRBJ2-3; the match to TRBD2 covers 8 bases. Looked up from germline, CDR1 is SGHNT and CDR2 is YYREEE (reference sequence). Unmatched junction bases numbered 5, after V lost 4 bases and J lost 1 base. CDR3 length: 15 residues. The CDR3 nucleotides are TGTGCCAGCAGCCGGGGACTAGACCGCACAGATACGCAGTATTTT. Its translation: CASSRGLDRTDTQYF. The full variable domain, with the rest looked up from reference TRBV5-4 and TRBJ2-3, is ETGVTQSPTHLIKTRGQQVTLRCSSQSGHNTVSWYQQALGQGPQFIFQYYREEENGRGNFPPRFSGLQFPNYSSELNVNALELDDSALYLCASSRGLDRTDTQYFGPGTRLTVL.

This clone was seen a single time. The CDR3 nucleotides are TGTGCCAGCAGCTTGGCGAAGGGGGCGGTAGATACGCAGTATTTT. The encoded protein is CASSLAKGAVDTQYF. The chain is built from TRBV5-4 and TRBJ2-3; TRBD1 matches 7 bases. Germline values: CDR1 SGHNT, CDR2 YYREEE (reference sequence). Unmatched junction bases numbered 6, after V lost 0 bases and J lost 5 bases. This CDR3 has 15 amino acids.

In this sample, this clone turned up a few times. The V and J genes are TRBV6-5 and TRBJ1-4; perhaps TRBD1 as D (6 bases). Germline CDR1 is MNHEY and CDR2 is SVGAGI. The V end was cut by 2 bases, the J end by 3 bases, with 10 bases between. The length of the CDR3 is 15 residues. CDR3 sequence (DNA): TGTGCCAGCAGTTACAGGGGGGGTTCTAATGAAAAACTGTTTTTT. It translates to CASSYRGGSNEKLFF.

The gene calls are TRBV7-8 and TRBJ2-7, with D possibly matching TRBD2 (5 bases). This CDR3 region has 14 residues. Trimming removed 3 bases at V and 4 bases at J, with 13 bases between. Germline lookup yields CDR1 SGHVS and CDR2 FQNEAQ. The CDR3 DNA sequence: TGTGCCAGCAGCTTCGAGGGCTCAGTGTACGAGCAGTACTTC. It translates to CASSFEGSVYEQYF.

The chain couples TRBV4-2 to TRBJ2-7; TRBD1 matches at 7 bases. Looked up from germline, CDR1 is LGHNA and CDR2 is YNFKEQ. The CDR3 has 15 residues. The junction had 8 bases not matched to a gene; V was cut back by 1 base and J by 5 bases. CDR3 DNA sequence: TGTGCCAGCAGCCAAGCAAACAGGGGCAGTGACGAGCAGTACTTC. This sequence encodes CASSQANRGSDEQYF.

The V gene is TRBV5-1, the J gene TRBJ1-5; the match to TRBD1 covers 8 bases. CDR1 is SGHRS and CDR2 is YFSETQ in the germline V gene. The CDR3 spans 13 residues. The junction had 4 bases not matched to a gene; V was cut back by 4 bases and J by 7 bases. In DNA, the CDR3 is TGCGCCAGCAGCGGAGGACAGGGACAGCCCCAGCATTTT. This sequence encodes CASSGGQGQPQHF. Together with reference TRBV5-1 and TRBJ1-5, the CDR3 gives the full variable domain: KAGVTQTPRYLIKTRGQQVTLSCSPISGHRSVSWYQQTPGQGLQFLFEYFSETQRNKGNFPGRFSGRQFSNSRSEMNVSTLELGDSALYLCASSGGQGQPQHFGDGTRLSIL.

The chain is built from TRBV13 and TRBJ2-5; 11 nucleotides agree with TRBD2. The end of the DNA fits TRBJ2-7 better, so the J call may be wrong. CDR3 length: 14 amino acids. In germline, CDR1 is PRHDT, CDR2 FYEKMQ (reference sequence). CDR3 nucleotide sequence: TGTGCCAGCAGCTCCCGACTAGCGGGAACCGAGCAGTACTTC. Its translation: CASSSRLAGTEQYF.

The chain couples TRBV11-3 to TRBJ2-5, with D uncertain. V was pared by 4 bases and J by 3 bases, with 9 bases between. CDR3 length equals 13 residues. CDR1 and CDR2 (germline): SGHNT, YENEEA. The DNA of the CDR3 is TGTGCCAGCAGCTGGAGCTTGGAAGAGACCCAGTACTTC. It translates to CASSWSLEETQYF. Based on the CDR3 plus reference TRBV11-3 and TRBJ2-5, the full variable domain is EAGVVQSPRYKIIEKKQPVAFWCNPISGHNTLYWYLQNLGQGPELLIRYENEEAVDDSQLPKDRFSAERLKGVDSTLKIQPAELGDSAVYLCASSWSLEETQYFGPGTRLLVL.

The rearrangement uses TRBV7-2 and TRBJ2-1, with a possible D match to TRBD2 (6 bases). V was shortened by 4 bases and J by 0 bases, with 13 bases between the two germline ends. CDR3 length equals 16 residues. CDR1 is SGHTA, CDR2 FQGNSA, per germline. This CDR3 is CASSSGGLRSYNEQFF. CDR3 nucleotide sequence: TGTGCCAGCAGCTCCGGAGGGCTACGCTCCTACAATGAGCAGTTCTTC. Full variable domain (outside the CDR3, taken from reference TRBV7-2 and TRBJ2-1): GAGVSQSPSNKVTEKGKDVELRCDPISGHTALYWYRQSLGQGLEFLIYFQGNSAPDKSGLPSDRFSAERTGGSVSTLTIQRTQQEDSAVYLCASSSGGLRSYNEQFFGPGTRLTVL.

This clone was seen more than once but under ten times. V usage is TRBV7-2 and J usage is TRBJ2-1; the match to TRBD2 covers 7 bases. The CDR3 contains 15 residues. Germline V CDR1 and CDR2: SGHTA, FQGNSA. Trimming removed 4 bases from V and 5 bases from J; junction bases left unmatched: 8. DNA of the CDR3: TGTGCCAGCAGCTGGCTGGGGGGAGGGGACAATGAGCAGTTCTTC. This translates into CASSWLGGGDNEQFF.

This clone was seen once. The chain is built from TRBV28 and TRBJ2-7, with a possible D match to TRBD1 (5 bases). The CDR3 loop spans 15 amino acids. Between the trimmed V and J ends, which lost 6 bases and 5 bases, there was a span of 20 bases. The germline V gene encodes CDR1 MDHEN and CDR2 SYDVKM. The CDR3 sequence is CASRSSQGRNHEQYF. CDR3 coding DNA: TGTGCCAGCAGAAGTTCCCAGGGTCGGAATCACGAGCAGTACTTC.

The gene calls are TRBV11-3 and TRBJ2-4, with 7 positions matching TRBD2. The CDR3 is made up of 13 amino acids. Germline CDR1 SGHNT, CDR2 YENEEA. V was clipped by 1 base and J by 6 bases; unmatched bases: 0. The CDR3 DNA reads as TGTGCCAGCAGCTTAGCTAGCGGAAACATTCAGTACTTC. This encodes CASSLASGNIQYF.

The chain uses TRBV28 and TRBJ2-3; 7 bases map to TRBD2. The CDR3 length is 18 residues. V was clipped by 7 bases and J by 0 bases; unmatched bases: 16. CDR1 and CDR2 from the germline V gene are MDHEN and SYDVKM. The CDR3 protein is CASNQEKLAAASTDTQYF. The CDR3 nucleotides are TGTGCCAGCAATCAGGAGAAGCTAGCGGCCGCTAGCACAGATACGCAGTATTTT.

The genes are TRBV5-6 and TRBJ1-5; D remains ambiguous. This CDR3 contains 12 residues. Germline lookup yields CDR1 SGHDT and CDR2 YYEEEE. Deletions cut 0 bases from V and 10 bases from J, with 8 bases between. In DNA, the CDR3 is TGTGCCAGCAGCTTGGAGGAGGGACCCCAGCATTTT. This codes for CASSLEEGPQHF.

The chain combines TRBV29-1 with TRBJ2-6; TRBD1 aligns across 10 bases. Unmatched junction bases numbered 3, after V lost 4 bases and J lost 0 bases. The CDR3 extends over 16 amino acids. Germline V gene sequence: CDR1 SQVTM, CDR2 ANQGSEA. CDR3 amino acids: CSVVGTGVSGANVLTF. CDR3 coding DNA: TGCAGCGTTGTAGGGACAGGGGTCTCTGGGGCCAACGTCCTGACTTTC.